This paragraph reports one TCR beta chain. The entry originates in a study of monozygotic twins with inflammatory bowel disease. The CDR3 is 15 residues long. Looked up from germline, CDR1 is SGHTA and CDR2 is FQGNSA. UMIs were attached via template switching, each with a 6-nucleotide sample barcode. TCRdb reprocessed the 5' RACE reads; each CDR3 protein has one entry and no DNA is given. This table holds some 170,000 distinct CDR3 sequences. This TCR came from a human donor with ulcerative colitis or Crohn's disease, or a healthy co-twin of an affected twin (not recorded which). V usage is TRBV7-2 and J usage is TRBJ1-5. The sample consisted of blood. This CDR3 is CASSLVGRPNQPQHF.